The clone carrying this TCR beta chain has a count of ten or more. Its antigen remains unknown. V lost 3 bases, J lost 4 bases, and 9 bases lay in between. Germline V lookup: CDR1 MNHEY, CDR2 SVGAGI. The CDR3 extends over 14 amino acids. The record originates from a study of CD8+CD57+ T cells in acquired aplastic anemia. In the study overall: Isolated CD4+ and CD8+ cells, once sorted, yielded DNA averaging approximately 3 ug.

In patients chosen for sequencing, flow cytometry had shown CD8+CD57+ cell expansion. General study results and limits: Overlapping CD8+ CDR3 repertoires of patients and controls contained 25 to 35 shared sequences.

Genomic DNA served as template for TCR beta VDJ and CDR3 profiling. TCRdb passed the reads through MiXCR, listing each CDR3 protein once. The sample shows approximately 200,000 distinct CDR3 sequences, roughly 45% of them seen only once. Material for sequencing was sorted CD4+, CD8+, or CD8+CD57+ T cells (not recorded which) from PBMCs. The receptor's source is a human donor with aplastic anemia. The chain has TRBV6-5 and TRBJ2-2; no definite D call. The CDR3 here is CASSYTVSTGELFF. The CDR3 bases are TGTGCCAGCAGTTATACAGTCTCCACCGGGGAGCTGTTTTTT.